The 2 T cell receptor beta chains listed next were all sequenced from one sample in a study of beta chain features in type 1 diabetes (dated by TCRdb to 2016 to 2019). The method was the immunoSEQ multiplex PCR assay. All of the isolated RNA was reverse transcribed with the High Capacity cDNA Reverse Transcription Kit, so expressed TCRB transcripts were sequenced. The table was pulled from immuneACCESS by TCRdb, which kept in-frame rearrangements only. Such tables lose some clones; where checked, under half of the loss comes from unresolved V genes, and the rest has no known cause. The sample table shows almost 350,000 clones, and around 8.5% are seen once. Clones ranked in the top ten supply more than 0.8% of the sample. What the work shows at the level of the full study, not this receptor alone: Type 1 diabetes patients showed a moderate but significant shortening of TCRB CDR3 length in all four CD4+ subsets.

What these receptors recognize is not known. The sample taken for sequencing was central memory CD4+ T cells from blood. These receptors were taken from a man aged 25 to 40 with type 1 diabetes.

The CDR3 region is CASSKADRELAGDQPQHF. The CDR3 DNA follows: TGTGCCAGCAGCAAAGCCGACAGGGAATTAGCAGGAGATCAGCCCCAGCATTTT. The chain links TRBV21-1 to TRBJ1-5; whether TRBD1, the table's D call, matches the DNA was not checked. TRBV21-1 is noted as a pseudogene. The CDR3 length is 18 residues.

This clone was observed a few times. The chain has TRBV28 and TRBJ1-3; no firm D call. The germline CDR1 and CDR2 sequences are MDHEN and SYDVKM. The CDR3 runs to 14 residues. The V end lost 4 bases, the J end lost 0 bases, and 7 bases lay between the germline ends. The CDR3 protein is CASSWASSGNTIYF. The CDR3, as DNA: TGTGCCAGCAGTTGGGCCTCCTCTGGAAACACCATATATTTT.